Following are 21 T cell receptor beta chains from one sample sequenced in a study of blood T cell repertoires in COVID-19 (dated by TCRdb to 2019 to 2021). The library was generated by the immunoSEQ multiplex PCR assay. TCRdb limited this immuneACCESS table to in-frame rearrangements with V and J called. A share of clones is missing; checked studies link under half to unresolved V genes, and the rest is unexplained. In this sample the table shows approximately 150,000 clones, roughly nine tenths of which occur a single time. The leading ten clones occupy about a sixth of the sample. The specimen sequenced was peripheral blood. The origin of the receptors is a man aged 55 to 70 with active or convalescent COVID-19.

This rearrangement joins TRBV5-4 to TRBJ1-2, with 7 bases identical to TRBD1. Germline trimming cut 4 bases from V and 3 bases from J; bases unmatched to any gene: 12. CDR1 is SGHNT and CDR2 is YYREEE in the germline V gene (reference sequence). The CDR3 consists of 16 residues. The CDR3 nucleotides read TGTGCCAGCAGCCCAGGGGGGCAGGGGATTTACTATGGCTACACCTTC. Translated, it gives CASSPGGQGIYYGYTF.

The chain is built from TRBV7-6 and TRBJ2-7, with a weak D call TRBD2 (6 bases). The CDR3 has 16 residues. V lost 1 base and J 7 bases, leaving 20 bases between the germline ends. CDR1 is SGHVS and CDR2 is FNYEAQ in the germline V gene. The CDR3 DNA sequence: TGTGCCAGCAGCTTAGGGGCTAGCGTGGGTGTGGGGGAGCAGTACTTC. Translating it yields CASSLGASVGVGEQYF.

This chain joins TRBV9 and TRBJ1-2; no clear D. V lost 0 bases and J lost 4, with 16 bases in between. Germline V gives CDR1 SGDLS, CDR2 YYNGEE. The CDR3 spans 16 residues. The CDR3 here is CASSVEEVLGFYGYTF. The CDR3 DNA is TGTGCCAGCAGCGTAGAGGAGGTTTTGGGTTTCTATGGCTACACCTTC.

The V gene is TRBV7-9, the J gene TRBJ2-3; D is unresolved. The CDR3 length is 13 residues. CDR1 is SEHNR and CDR2 is FQNEAQ in the germline V gene (reference sequence). V dropped 3 bases and J dropped 2 bases, with 6 bases sitting between them. Written as DNA, the CDR3 is TGTGCCAGCAGCTTGTCACACACAGATACGCAGTATTTT. Amino acids: CASSLSHTDTQYF.

This chain connects TRBV10-3 to TRBJ1-5; D is unresolved. V lost 4 bases, J lost 4 bases, and 5 bases lay in between. CDR3 length: 12 amino acids. Germline V gene lookup returns CDR1 ENHRY and CDR2 SYGVKD. Here the CDR3 reads CAISGGNQPQHF. The CDR3 bases are TGTGCCATCAGTGGAGGGAATCAGCCCCAGCATTTT.

This clone was counted a few times. This rearrangement joins TRBV7-8 to TRBJ2-7; D is possibly TRBD1 (7 bases). The CDR3 contains 15 residues. In germline, CDR1 is SGHVS, CDR2 FQNEAQ. Trimming pared 5 bases from V and 12 bases from J, leaving 26 bases between. This chain's CDR3 is CASSTGTDVSTGRYF. DNA of the CDR3: TGTGCCAGCAGCACGGGGACAGACGTTTCTACCGGGAGGTACTTC.

This rearrangement joins TRBV7-2 to TRBJ2-1; TRBD2 matches 7 bases. Germline-derived CDR1 and CDR2 are SGHTA and FQGNSA. The CDR3 is 18 residues long. The ends lost 5 bases at V and 3 bases at J; junction bases unmatched: 16. Here the CDR3 DNA reads TGTGCCAGCAGCCCCAGAGGTCAGCGGGGAACAAGCTACAATGAGCAGTTCTTC. This gives the protein CASSPRGQRGTSYNEQFF.

In its sample, this clone was seen a few times. V is TRBV7-6 and J is TRBJ2-7; tentative D call: TRBD2 (6 bases). The CDR3 covers 15 residues. The germline V gene has CDR1 SGHVS and CDR2 FNYEAQ. Trimming took off 2 bases at V and 4 bases at J, with 15 bases between the two ends. The CDR3 DNA reads as TGTGCCAGCAGCTTATGGGGGGACCCCGAGTACGAGCAGTACTTC. Translated: CASSLWGDPEYEQYF.

The genes are TRBV3-1 (or the pseudogene TRBV3-2) and TRBJ2-7; D gene unclear. Between the trimmed V and J ends, which lost 0 bases and 10 bases, there was a span of 10 bases. Germline loops: CDR1 LGHDT, CDR2 YNNKEL (reference sequence). The CDR3 extends over 12 amino acids. As DNA, the CDR3 is TGTGCCAGCAGCCAAGAGGGTTATAGCCAGTACTTC. It yields the protein CASSQEGYSQYF.

This chain connects TRBV20-1 to TRBJ2-5, with unresolved D. The germline gives CDR1 DFQATT, CDR2 SNEGSKA (reference sequence). V was clipped by 4 bases and J by 3 bases, with 3 bases between them. This CDR3 contains 10 residues. CDR3 in amino acids: CSATEETQYF. As DNA, the CDR3 is TGCAGTGCTACAGAAGAGACCCAGTACTTC.

The chain is built from TRBV6-1 and TRBJ2-1; 8 nucleotides agree with TRBD2. There are 17 residues in the CDR3. J was trimmed by 4 bases and V by 1 base; bases with no gene match: 9. CDR1 is MNHNS, CDR2 SASEGT, per germline. DNA of the CDR3: TGTGCCAGCAGTGAAGTTGGAAGCGGGAGAAATTACAATGAGCAGTTCTTC. As protein: CASSEVGSGRNYNEQFF.

This clone turned up a few times. The rearrangement uses TRBV6-6 and TRBJ1-6; TRBD1 aligns across 8 bases. Germline CDR1 reads MNHNY; CDR2 reads SVGAGI (reference sequence). The CDR3 contains 15 residues. J lost 5 bases, V lost 2 bases, and 2 bases had no gene match. The CDR3 loop reads CASSYDRGNNSPLHF. CDR3 coding DNA: TGTGCCAGCAGTTACGACAGGGGAAATAATTCACCCCTCCACTTT.

CDR3 in amino acids: CASSLRQGSYGYTF. The CDR3 DNA is TGTGCCAGCAGCTTGCGACAGGGCTCCTATGGCTACACCTTC. This chain uses TRBV7-9 with TRBJ1-2, with 7 nucleotides matching TRBD1. Germline CDR1 is SEHNR and CDR2 is FQNEAQ (reference sequence). Trimming removed 3 bases from V and 4 bases from J; junction bases left unmatched: 5. This CDR3 region has 14 residues.

The gene calls are TRBV5-3 and TRBJ1-2, with 8 bases fitting TRBD1. TRBV5-3 carries the ORF label, with uncertain function. V lost 7 bases and J lost 13; bases outside the gene matches: 12. This CDR3 spans 12 amino acids. This CDR3 reads CARLRDRNPRTF. Written as DNA, the CDR3 is TGTGCCAGACTGAGGGACAGGAACCCACGCACCTTC.

The chain combines TRBV5-1 with TRBJ1-4, with 8 bases that match TRBD1. The CDR3 contains 15 residues. CDR1 is SGHRS, CDR2 YFSETQ, per germline. J gave up 3 bases and V 2 bases, and 3 bases lay outside the gene matches. CDR3 nucleotide sequence: TGCGCCAGCAGCTTCGGACAGGGTGCTAATGAAAAACTGTTTTTT. Residues: CASSFGQGANEKLFF.

The chain carries TRBV5-1 and TRBJ1-1; D gene uncertain. The length of the CDR3 is 14 residues. CDR1 and CDR2 from the germline V gene are SGHRS and YFSETQ. The V end was cut by 1 base, the J end by 1 base, with 8 bases between. The CDR3: CASSLSPGNTEAFF. The CDR3 bases are TGCGCCAGCAGCTTGTCCCCAGGGAACACTGAAGCTTTCTTT.

The rearrangement joins TRBV14 to TRBJ1-2, with 8 bases identical to TRBD1. The length of the CDR3 is 16 residues. Trimming took 1 base from V and 2 from J; bases not matched to a gene: 6. Germline V gene sequence: CDR1 SGHDN, CDR2 FVKESK. As DNA, the CDR3 is TGTGCCAGCAGCCAAGTCTTCGGACAGGGCAACTATGGCTACACCTTC. As protein: CASSQVFGQGNYGYTF.

The rearrangement links TRBV10-1 to TRBJ1-1; 8 bases line up with TRBD1. This CDR3 has 13 amino acids. Germline CDR1 is WNHNN and CDR2 is SYGVQD (reference sequence). Trimming removed 8 bases from V and 1 base from J; junction bases left unmatched: 3. For the CDR3, the DNA is TGCGCCAGCGCGGGACAGGAGAACACTGAAGCTTTCTTT. It yields the protein CASAGQENTEAFF.

This sequence joins TRBV19 and TRBJ2-3, with 8 bases identical to TRBD1. CDR1 LNHDA and CDR2 SQIVND come from the germline V gene (reference sequence). The CDR3 runs 14 residues. V dropped 4 bases and J dropped 4; count of bases not matched to a gene: 4. The CDR3 spells CASSKGQVADTQYF. The DNA for the CDR3 is TGTGCCAGTAGTAAGGGACAGGTGGCAGATACGCAGTATTTT. Variable domain in full (rest from reference TRBV19 and TRBJ2-3): DGGITQSPKYLFRKEGQNVTLSCEQNLNHDAMYWYRQDPGQGLRLIYYSQIVNDFQKGDIAEGYSVSREKKESFPLTVTSAQKNPTAFYLCASSKGQVADTQYFGPGTRLTVL.

The chain carries TRBV30 and TRBJ2-4; 8 nucleotides match TRBD1. Germline trimming cut 4 bases from V and 10 bases from J; bases unmatched to any gene: 12. The CDR3 length is 14 residues. CDR1 is GTSNPN, CDR2 SVGIG, per germline (reference sequence). Here the CDR3 DNA reads TGTGCCTGGACGCCCCCCCGGACAGGGATAATTCAGTACTTC. Amino acids: CAWTPPRTGIIQYF.

CDR3 coding DNA: TGCAGCGTTGAATTTTCAAAAGAGACCCAGTACTTC. As protein: CSVEFSKETQYF. This rearrangement joins TRBV29-1 to TRBJ2-5; D is unclear. This CDR3 has 12 residues. Looked up from germline, CDR1 is SQVTM and CDR2 is ANQGSEA. Trimming left V 2 bases short and J 3 bases short, with 7 bases between.